The present T cell receptor (beta chain) was sequenced within a study of T cells in Graves' hyperthyroidism and ophthalmopathy. The wider study: Peripheral blood draws took place at initial diagnosis, ahead of any treatment.

Patients were excluded because of uncontrolled infection, other autoimmune disease, pregnancy or lactation. The sample holds many counts of this clonotype. The antigen is unknown. General study points: Blood held most thyroid clonotypes expanded above 0.001 frequency.

Template material for amplifying TCR beta CDR3 regions consisted of RNA transcripts. In the first-round RT-PCR of the TCR CDR3, the HTBI primer set was used. One entry per CDR3 protein, called by TCRdb with MiXCR from the multiplex PCR reads. The sample lists 400,000 to 550,000 distinct CDR3 sequences; 13% to 15% were seen once. The CDR3 totals 14 residues. V lost 2 bases and J lost 4, with 12 bases in between. Germline V gene sequence: CDR1 SGDLS, CDR2 YYNGEE. Sequencing used blood. The V call is TRBV9, the J call TRBJ1-1; D not resolved. The sequence came from a woman between 18 and 29 years old with Graves' hyperthyroidism. CDR3: CASSVLWVFTEAFF. CDR3 DNA: TGTGCCAGCAGCGTTTTGTGGGTATTCACTGAAGCTTTCTTT.